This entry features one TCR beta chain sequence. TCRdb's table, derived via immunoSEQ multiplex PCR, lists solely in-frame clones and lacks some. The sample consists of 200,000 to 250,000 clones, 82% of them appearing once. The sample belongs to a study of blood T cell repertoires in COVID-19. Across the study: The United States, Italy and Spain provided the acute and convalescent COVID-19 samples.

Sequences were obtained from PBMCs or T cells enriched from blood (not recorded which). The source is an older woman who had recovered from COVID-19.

The CDR3 here is CASSANRQGIRTTQYF. The CDR3 nucleotides are TGTGCCAGCAGCGCTAACCGACAGGGAATCCGGACGACCCAGTACTTC. The V call is TRBV9, the J call TRBJ2-5, with TRBD1 matching over 7 bases. The CDR3 length is 16 residues. In germline, CDR1 is SGDLS, CDR2 YYNGEE. The V segment lost 3 bases and the J segment 7 bases; nucleotides outside the gene matches: 15. Supplemented by reference TRBV9 and TRBJ2-5, the full variable domain reads DSGVTQTPKHLITATGQRVTLRCSPRSGDLSVYWYQQSLDQGLQFLIQYYNGEERAKGNILERFSAQQFPDLHSELNLSSLELGDSALYFCASSANRQGIRTTQYFGPGTRLLVL.